This is a list of T cell receptor beta chains from one sample in a study of blood T cell repertoires in COVID-19. Using immunoSEQ multiplex PCR, the repertoire was profiled, and TCRdb retains in-frame clones only, with some absent. The sample records 90,000 to 150,000 clones, over 75% being singletons. The sequencing input was peripheral blood. The receptor source for this set is a man of 80 years or more with acute or convalescent COVID-19. Both conserved end residues are part of each CDR3. Each record gives: clone size, V gene, J gene, D gene, CDR3 protein, CDR3 DNA. D genes are given only for firm matches. Clone size, where shown, is once, few, many, or a class for clones that have expanded.

>.|TRBV5-4|TRBJ1-1|TRBD1
CASARTGSRGDTEAFF
TGTGCCAGCGCCCGGACAGGGAGTAGGGGGGACACTGAAGCTTTCTTT
>.|TRBV7-8|TRBJ1-2|.
CASSLAAGIEGYTF
TGTGCCAGCAGCTTAGCAGCAGGGATTGAGGGCTACACCTTC
>.|TRBV7-9|TRBJ2-2|.
CASSASGSGVTGELFF
TGTGCCAGCAGCGCTTCCGGGAGCGGTGTTACCGGGGAGCTGTTTTTT
>.|TRBV28|TRBJ1-4|.
CASRVPTPRGEKLFF
TGTGCCAGCAGGGTACCGACGCCTAGGGGCGAAAAACTGTTTTTT
>once|TRBV14|TRBJ1-6|.
CASSQLTGLPGNSPLHF
TGTGCCAGCAGCCAATTAACAGGGCTCCCGGGGAATTCACCCCTCCACTTT
>.|TRBV7-2|TRBJ1-3|.
CASSRPPGTGNTIYF
TGTGCCAGCAGCCGCCCCCCAGGCACGGGAAACACCATATATTTT
>.|TRBV11-2|TRBJ2-5|.
CASSLRRSGETQYF
TGTGCCAGCAGCTTAAGACGGTCAGGAGAGACCCAGTACTTC
>.|TRBV19|TRBJ2-2|.
CASSMAGVGAGELFF
TGTGCCAGTAGTATGGCAGGGGTTGGGGCCGGGGAGCTGTTTTTT
>.|TRBV28|TRBJ1-1|.
CASSFPVTPPEAFF
TGTGCCAGCAGTTTCCCGGTGACACCTCCTGAAGCTTTCTTT
>.|TRBV10-3|TRBJ2-3|.
CAISGGTLPPDTQYF
TGTGCCATCAGTGGAGGGACTTTACCCCCAGATACGCAGTATTTT
>.|TRBV2|TRBJ2-2|.
CASTRESGYRAGELFF
TGTGCCAGCACCCGGGAGTCGGGGTATCGCGCCGGGGAGCTGTTTTTT
>.|TRBV2|TRBJ1-5|.
CASSGTINQPQHF
TGTGCCAGCAGTGGGACAATTAATCAGCCCCAGCATTTT
>.|TRBV7-3|TRBJ2-3|TRBD1
CASSLWGQGTDTQYF
TGTGCCAGCAGCTTATGGGGACAGGGCACAGATACGCAGTATTTT
>.|TRBV18|TRBJ2-1|TRBD2
CASSPGLATFYNEQFF
TGTGCCAGCTCACCGGGACTAGCGACCTTCTACAATGAGCAGTTCTTC
>.|TRBV9|TRBJ2-5|.
CASSVMWGEETQYF
TGTGCCAGCAGCGTAATGTGGGGGGAAGAGACCCAGTACTTC
>.|TRBV6-1|TRBJ1-4|.
CASSELEEKLFF
TGTGCCAGCAGTGAATTGGAGGAAAAACTGTTTTTT
>once|TRBV7-8|TRBJ2-2|TRBD1
CASRKGQGAGELFF
TGTGCCAGCAGGAAAGGACAGGGGGCCGGGGAGCTGTTTTTT
>.|TRBV18|TRBJ2-7|.
CASSPNRESEQYF
TGTGCCAGCTCACCAAACAGGGAGTCCGAGCAGTACTTC
>.|TRBV19|TRBJ1-5|TRBD1
CASRTQGAAQPQHF
TGTGCCAGTAGGACACAGGGGGCGGCTCAGCCCCAGCATTTT
>.|TRBV28|TRBJ1-2|.
CASSPPVPPDYGYTF
TGTGCCAGCAGTCCCCCGGTTCCGCCGGACTATGGCTACACCTTC
>.|TRBV5-1|TRBJ1-4|.
CASSLGVGTRVEKLFF
TGCGCCAGCAGCTTGGGAGTGGGGACAAGAGTTGAAAAACTGTTTTTT
>.|TRBV20-1|TRBJ2-2|.
CSASWAGPSKTGELFF
TGCAGTGCTAGTTGGGCGGGCCCTAGTAAGACCGGGGAGCTGTTTTTT
>.|TRBV2|TRBJ1-5|.
CASSGTGSNQPQHF
TGTGCCAGCAGCGGAACAGGGTCCAATCAGCCCCAGCATTTT
>.|TRBV6-5|TRBJ1-4|.
CASIVGGGEKLFF
TGTGCCAGCATCGTGGGGGGTGGTGAAAAACTGTTTTTT
>.|TRBV5-1|TRBJ2-3|.
CASSWRDGDTQYF
TGCGCCAGCAGCTGGAGGGATGGAGATACGCAGTATTTT
>few|TRBV7-3|TRBJ2-1|TRBD2
CASSVSSGRANEQFF
TGTGCCAGCAGCGTGTCTAGCGGGAGGGCCAATGAGCAGTTCTTC
>.|TRBV19|TRBJ2-1|.
CASTLVGGSYNEQFF
TGTGCCAGTACCCTAGTGGGGGGCTCCTACAATGAGCAGTTCTTC
>.|TRBV7-9|TRBJ2-5|TRBD2
CASSLEKIAGRGPETQYF
TGTGCCAGCAGCTTAGAAAAAATAGCGGGCCGGGGCCCAGAGACCCAGTACTTC
>.|TRBV7-3|TRBJ1-1|TRBD1
CASSLRPDRMNTEAFF
TGTGCCAGCAGCTTACGACCGGACAGGATGAACACTGAAGCTTTCTTT
>once|TRBV19|TRBJ1-2|TRBD1
CASSPWDRANYGYTF
TGTGCCAGTAGTCCATGGGACAGGGCCAACTATGGCTACACCTTC
>.|TRBV27|TRBJ1-4|.
CASSFVGLGSEKLFF
TGTGCCAGCAGTTTTGTAGGGTTAGGGAGTGAAAAACTGTTTTTT
>once|TRBV10-3|TRBJ1-2|.
CAISESEGRGYTF
TGTGCCATCAGTGAGTCGGAGGGCAGGGGCTACACCTTC
>.|TRBV7-3|TRBJ2-5|.
CASSFGNQETQYF
TGTGCCAGCAGCTTCGGGAACCAAGAGACCCAGTACTTC
>.|TRBV3-1/TRBV3-2|TRBJ2-3|TRBD2
CASSQVLAGADTQYF
TGTGCCAGCAGCCAAGTTCTAGCGGGAGCGGATACGCAGTATTTT
>.|TRBV21-1|TRBJ2-3|.
CASSTQGEDTDTQYF
TGTGCCAGCAGCACCCAGGGGGAGGACACAGATACGCAGTATTTT
>.|TRBV18|TRBJ1-4|TRBD1
CASSTGQGLVLFF
TGTGCCAGCTCAACAGGACAGGGGTTGGTACTGTTTTTT
>.|TRBV27|TRBJ2-7|TRBD2
CASSFLSGSSYEQYF
TGTGCCAGCAGTTTCCTTAGCGGGAGCTCCTACGAGCAGTACTTC
>.|TRBV9|TRBJ1-1|TRBD1
CASSVVPGQGNTEAFF
TGTGCCAGCAGCGTAGTCCCAGGACAGGGGAACACTGAAGCTTTCTTT
>.|TRBV9|TRBJ1-2|TRBD1
CASSGWTGASGGYGYTF
TGTGCCAGCAGCGGATGGACAGGGGCCTCTGGAGGCTATGGCTACACCTTC
>.|TRBV6-5|TRBJ1-1|TRBD1
CASNRGGDTEAFF
TGTGCCAGCAACAGGGGCGGAGACACTGAAGCTTTCTTT
>.|TRBV18|TRBJ2-1|TRBD2
CASSPSAGGGYNEQFF
TGTGCCAGCTCACCGTCGGCGGGAGGAGGCTACAATGAGCAGTTCTTC
>.|TRBV7-9|TRBJ2-4|.
CASSLNEGSDKNIQYF
TGTGCCAGCAGCTTAAATGAGGGATCGGACAAAAACATTCAGTACTTC
>.|TRBV18|TRBJ1-2|.
CASSPAGEVFDYGYTF
TGTGCCAGCTCCCCCGCCGGTGAGGTTTTCGACTATGGCTACACCTTC
>.|TRBV7-2|TRBJ1-3|.
CASSSGFSGNTIYF
TGTGCCAGCAGCTCGGGGTTCTCTGGAAACACCATATATTTT
>.|TRBV11-3|TRBJ1-6|.
CASSRAGKNSPLHF
TGTGCCAGCAGCCGGGCAGGGAAGAATTCACCCCTCCACTTT
>.|TRBV30|TRBJ2-2|.
CAWSALPSGELFF
TGTGCCTGGAGTGCCCTCCCCAGCGGGGAGCTGTTTTTT